One and the same sample provided the 13 T cell receptor beta chains below, sequenced in a study of beta chain features in type 1 diabetes. Isolated RNA was reverse transcribed in full, so expressed TCRB transcripts were sequenced. Generated by immunoSEQ multiplex PCR, the TCRdb table keeps only in-frame clones and is missing some. The sample carries about 620,000 clones, around 15% recorded once. Input material: naive CD4+ T cells from blood. The origin of the receptors is a man younger than 30 in good health.

This clone appeared a few times. The rearrangement links TRBV12-5 to TRBJ2-2; D ambiguous. This CDR3 has 12 amino acids. Per germline, CDR1 LGHNT and CDR2 FRNRAP. Trimming took 6 bases from V and 6 from J, leaving 8 bases between them. CDR3 coding DNA: TGTGCTAGTGGGCCCCGTTCCGGGGAGCTGTTTTTT. It translates to CASGPRSGELFF.

This clone was observed a few times. V and J are TRBV9 and TRBJ2-3; 14 positions match TRBD2. The V gene's germline CDR1 is SGDLS and CDR2 YYNGEE. V lost 2 bases and J lost 2; bases outside the gene matches: 7. This CDR3 has 18 amino acids. CDR3 amino acids: CASSVGLAGGPFTDTQYF. The CDR3 DNA reads as TGTGCCAGCAGCGTCGGACTAGCGGGGGGTCCCTTCACAGATACGCAGTATTTT.

A few counts support this clone. J is TRBJ1-2 and V is TRBV7-2; D is possibly TRBD1 (6 bases). The length of the CDR3 is 15 residues. Germline V CDR1 and CDR2: SGHTA, FQGNSA. Trimming took off 5 bases at V and 4 bases at J, with 17 bases between the two ends. CDR3 bases: TGTGCCAGCAGCCGGACAAACAGGGACACCTATGGCTACACCTTC. Protein product: CASSRTNRDTYGYTF.

The V gene is TRBV6-5, the J gene TRBJ2-3, with D unresolved. CDR3 length: 14 amino acids. The V and J ends lost 8 bases and 0 bases respectively, with 12 bases between them. Germline V lookup: CDR1 MNHEY, CDR2 SVGAGI. The CDR3 loop is CASGYPSSTDTQYF. The CDR3 DNA is TGTGCCAGCGGCTATCCTAGTAGCACAGATACGCAGTATTTT.

This clone was detected a few times. The CDR3 coding sequence is TGTGCCAGCAGAGCCCTAGGGGGTTTAGTGACCCAGTACTTC. This codes for CASRALGGLVTQYF. J is TRBJ2-5 and V is TRBV28; D is perhaps TRBD1 (6 bases). The CDR3 has 14 residues. The V gene lost 6 bases and the J gene lost 7 bases, with 18 bases spanning the gap. Germline CDR1 is MDHEN and CDR2 is SYDVKM.

This sequence joins TRBV6-5 and TRBJ2-1; D is possibly TRBD1 or TRBD2 (5 bases each). The length of the CDR3 is 11 residues. V was clipped by 9 bases and J by 10 bases, with 13 bases between them. The germline CDR1 and CDR2 sequences are MNHEY and SVGAGI. This chain's CDR3 is CASLGEGEQFF. CDR3 nucleotides: TGTGCCAGTTTGGGGGAAGGAGAGCAGTTCTTC.

The chain couples TRBV21-1 to TRBJ2-2; TRBD1 was called by the table and not checked on the DNA. TRBV21-1 is a pseudogene segment. The CDR3 runs 14 residues. Here the CDR3 reads CASVRDRGNGELFF. The DNA of the CDR3 is TGTGCCAGCGTTCGAGACAGGGGTAACGGGGAGCTGTTTTTT.

In this sample, this clone turned up a few times. This rearrangement joins TRBV6-5 to TRBJ2-1; D is unresolved. The germline CDR1 and CDR2 sequences are MNHEY and SVGAGI. The ends were cut back, 6 bases at V and 5 bases at J, with 14 bases in the middle. The CDR3 is 14 residues long. CDR3 DNA: TGTGCCAGCAGACGTTCATCCTCTAACAATGAGCAGTTCTTC. Amino acid sequence: CASRRSSSNNEQFF.

V usage is TRBV21-1 and J usage is TRBJ2-1; no DNA check was done on the table's D call, TRBD2. TRBV21-1 is assigned pseudogene status. The CDR3 length is 15 residues. The CDR3: CASSKICGGHNEQFF. The CDR3, as DNA: TGTGCCAGCAGCAAAATTTGCGGGGGCCACAATGAGCAGTTCTTC.

V usage is TRBV7-2 and J usage is TRBJ1-1; D gene unclear. Trimming took 6 bases from V and 1 from J, leaving 9 bases between them. Germline V gene data show CDR1 as SGHTA and CDR2 as FQGNSA. This CDR3 is 13 amino acids long. The CDR3: CASSPGPNTEAFF. The CDR3, as DNA: TGTGCCAGCAGTCCTGGACCGAACACTGAAGCTTTCTTT.

The chain combines TRBV6-5 with TRBJ2-2; 7 nucleotides align to TRBD1. CDR3 length: 16 amino acids. V lost 0 bases and J lost 4; bases outside the gene matches: 5. Germline lookup yields CDR1 MNHEY and CDR2 SVGAGI. CDR3 amino acids: CASSYSKGAGTGELFF. The CDR3 nucleotides read TGTGCCAGCAGTTACTCGAAGGGGGCCGGCACCGGGGAGCTGTTTTTT.

The chain carries TRBV18 and TRBJ1-1; weak D call: TRBD1 (5 bases). Germline CDR1 KGHSH, CDR2 LQKENI. Trimming shortened V by 0 bases and J by 6 bases, and 11 bases separated the two germline ends. The CDR3 is made up of 14 amino acids. CDR3 sequence reads: CASSPPTRESEAFF. The CDR3 region has the DNA TGTGCCAGCTCACCACCAACCAGGGAATCTGAAGCTTTCTTT.

The genes are TRBV28 and TRBJ1-3; 9 bases line up with TRBD1. Germline CDR1 MDHEN, CDR2 SYDVKM. After removal of 5 bases from V and 4 bases from J, the junction contained 9 bases not matched to a gene. This CDR3 region has 16 residues. CDR3: CASSTPGTGSGNTIYF. In nucleotides, the CDR3 is TGTGCCAGCAGTACCCCCGGGACAGGGTCGGGAAACACCATATATTTT.